This TCR beta chain was observed in a study of identical twins' blood T cells. Study-wide context: Roughly 51 million reads covered roughly 6 alpha-chain and roughly 6 beta-chain libraries.

TCRdb re-called the 5' RACE reads through MiXCR, storing one row per CDR3 protein. The repertoire includes 300,000 to 450,000 distinct CDR3 sequences, under 30% of them detected once, and about 6.1% sits in the top ten. With regard to this clonotype: Its antigen is undetermined. Since a much larger clone is just one base distant, this may be a read error.

The V gene's germline CDR1 is PRHDT and CDR2 FYEKMQ (reference sequence). V shed 4 bases and J shed 3 bases, with 15 bases lying between them. The CDR3 has 15 amino acids. Study findings and constraints: Shared CDR3 clonotype counts tracked mainly the product of cloneset sizes.

Sequenced: PBMCs. The clonotype comes from a woman between 18 and 55 years old in good health. J is TRBJ1-1 and V is TRBV13; D possibly corresponds to TRBD1 (5 bases). The CDR3 reads CASSSRPAGDTEAFF. The CDR3 DNA sequence: TGTGCCAGCAGCTCGAGGCCAGCGGGGGACACTGAAGCTTTCTTT.